A selection of T cell receptor beta chains follows, all from one sample in a study of Graves' ophthalmopathy and Graves' hyperthyroidism. TCRdb itself ran the multiplex PCR reads through MiXCR, one entry per CDR3 protein. The sample carries some 390,000 distinct CDR3 sequences, approximately 20% recorded once. The sample was peripheral blood. The source is a woman aged 18-29 years with Graves' ophthalmopathy. The CDR3 runs from the conserved cysteine through the conserved F or W. Each record gives: J gene, D gene, clone size, V gene, CDR3 DNA, CDR3 protein. A D gene is named only where the DNA matches it firmly. Rows may omit the clone size; those that give it use once, few, many or a size class.

>TRBJ1-6|.|few|TRBV30
TGTGCCTGGAGTAACGGTCCTGGCAATTCACCCCTCCACTTT
CAWSNGPGNSPLHF
>TRBJ2-5|TRBD1|few|TRBV28
TGTGCCAGCACCCCCGGGACAGGAGGCCAAGAGACCCAGTACTTC
CASTPGTGGQETQYF
>TRBJ1-5|.|.|TRBV6-2/TRBV6-3
TGTGCCAGCAGTTACGGAGGGGCTAGCAATCATCCCCAGCATTTT
CASSYGGASNHPQHF
>TRBJ2-4|.|.|TRBV5-1
TGCGCCAGCAGCTTGATGATGGGGGAACTAGCCAAAAACATTCAGTACTTC
CASSLMMGELAKNIQYF
>TRBJ2-2|.|.|TRBV29-1
TGCAGCGTTGCCCGTCAGAACACCGGGGAGCTGTTTTTT
CSVARQNTGELFF
>TRBJ2-7|.|many|TRBV6-5
TGTGCCAGCAGTTACAGGCAACAAACCTACGAGCAGTACTTC
CASSYRQQTYEQYF
>TRBJ1-1|.|many|TRBV11-2
TGTGCCAGCAGCTTCTCCTGGGGCAGGGGTGCCACTGAAGCTTTCTTT
CASSFSWGRGATEAFF
>TRBJ1-1|.|many|TRBV7-9
TGTGCTGGGAGGAACAGATTGAACACTGAAGCTTTCTTT
CAGRNRLNTEAFF
>TRBJ1-1|.|.|TRBV30
TGTGCCTGGAGAGTGGTCGGAGGCATGAACACTGAAGCTTTCTTT
CAWRVVGGMNTEAFF
>TRBJ1-1|TRBD1|many|TRBV4-3
TGCGCCAGCAGCCAAGTGGGACAGCCTGGGGCTGAAGCTTTCTTT
CASSQVGQPGAEAFF
>TRBJ2-2|.|.|TRBV24-1
TGTGCCACCAGTGATGAGCTTGGACAGACCACCGGGGAGCTGTTTTTT
CATSDELGQTTGELFF
>TRBJ2-7|TRBD1|many|TRBV28
TGTGCCAGCAGAACGCCCCGGACAGGGACAACTCAGCAGTACTTC
CASRTPRTGTTQQYF
>TRBJ1-1|.|many|TRBV6-1
TGTGCCAGCAGTGTTGTTATTGGTGCTCCGAACACTGAAGCTTTCTTT
CASSVVIGAPNTEAFF
>TRBJ1-1|.|many|TRBV12-3/TRBV12-4
TGTGCCAGCAGGGGGACAACAGGGCAGAACACTGAAGCTTTCTTT
CASRGTTGQNTEAFF
>TRBJ1-1|.|many|TRBV18
TGTGCCAGCTCACCCAGTGGCGCGAACACTGAAGCTTTCTTT
CASSPSGANTEAFF
>TRBJ1-6|TRBD1|.|TRBV7-2
TGTGCCAGCAGCTTTTCGGGACAGTTGAGCGCGAGGAATTCACCCCTCCACTTT
CASSFSGQLSARNSPLHF
>TRBJ1-1|TRBD1|few|TRBV30
TGTGCCTGGAGTGCCCTTTTTGGGGACAGGGGCCCTGAAGCTTTCTTT
CAWSALFGDRGPEAFF
>TRBJ1-6|.|many|TRBV27
TGTGCCAGCAGAGCTCAGGGGCCCTCCTATAATTCACCCCTCCACTTT
CASRAQGPSYNSPLHF
>TRBJ1-1|.|few|TRBV6-1
TGTGCCAGCACGGGAGTTATGAACACTGAAGCTTTCTTT
CASTGVMNTEAFF
>TRBJ2-7|.|many|TRBV30
TGTGCCTCCAGGACGGATTCGTTTGGGTACGAGCAGTACTTC
CASRTDSFGYEQYF
>TRBJ1-1|.|many|TRBV6-2/TRBV6-3
TGTGCCAGCAGAGGCGACGGGAACACTGAAGCTTTCTTT
CASRGDGNTEAFF
>TRBJ1-1|TRBD1|.|TRBV12-3/TRBV12-4
TGTGCCAGCAGTTACCGGACAGGGCGGACTGAAGCTTTCTTT
CASSYRTGRTEAFF
>TRBJ2-5|.|many|TRBV6-2/TRBV6-3
TGTGCCAGCAGTTATGGCGGAGTCGAGGAGACCCAGTACTTC
CASSYGGVEETQYF
>TRBJ1-3|TRBD1|many|TRBV3-1
TGTGCCAGCAGCGGAACAGGGGGCCCTGGAAACACCATATATTTT
CASSGTGGPGNTIYF
>TRBJ2-7|.|many|TRBV4-1
TGCGCCAGCAGCCAAATTCCAGGGGACTCCTACGAGCAGTACTTC
CASSQIPGDSYEQYF
>TRBJ2-7|TRBD1|many|TRBV6-1
TGTGCCAGCAGTCGACGGGACAGCGCCTACGAGCAGTACTTC
CASSRRDSAYEQYF
>TRBJ2-6|TRBD1|many|TRBV28
TGTGCCAGCAGTTTGAGGACAGGGACTGGGGCCAACGTCCTGACTTTC
CASSLRTGTGANVLTF
>TRBJ1-5|.|many|TRBV28
TGTGCCAGCAGGGACAGTGGTCAGCCCCAGCATTTT
CASRDSGQPQHF
>TRBJ2-5|.|many|TRBV7-8
TGTGCCAGCAGCGCGGGCCCCAGGGACGGAAGAGTGGAGACCCAGTACTTC
CASSAGPRDGRVETQYF
>TRBJ2-7|TRBD2|many|TRBV20-1
TGCAGTGCTAGAGAATTAGCGGGGGTACAGTACTTC
CSARELAGVQYF
>TRBJ1-6|TRBD1|many|TRBV30
TGTGCCTGGAGTCCCCGGACAGGGTCAAACAATTCACCCCTCCACTTT
CAWSPRTGSNNSPLHF
>TRBJ2-4|TRBD2|many|TRBV6-1
TGTGCCAGCAGAAGCCGGGAGGAAGCCAAAAACATTCAGTACTTC
CASRSREEAKNIQYF
>TRBJ2-7|TRBD2|few|TRBV29-1
TGCAGCGCCGGGACTAGCGGGGCGCCTTTCGGGGAGCAGTACTTC
CSAGTSGAPFGEQYF
>TRBJ1-1|TRBD1|many|TRBV10-2
TGCGCCAGTTCGGGACAGACGAACACTGAAGCTTTCTTT
CASSGQTNTEAFF
>TRBJ2-4|.|many|TRBV25-1
TGTGCCGGCCGTTCGGGACGGGCAGGGGACTGGGGCATTCAGTACTTC
CAGRSGRAGDWGIQYF
>TRBJ1-5|TRBD1|many|TRBV19
TGTGCCAGTAGTAGGACAGGGGACAATCAGCCCCAGCATTTT
CASSRTGDNQPQHF
>TRBJ1-6|.|.|TRBV7-2
TGTGCCAGCAGCTTAGTTGGGGGGGCCAGTGATTCACCCCTCCACTTT
CASSLVGGASDSPLHF
>TRBJ1-5|TRBD1|many|TRBV12-3/TRBV12-4
TGTGCCAGCACCCAGGGACAGAATCAGCCCCAGCATTTT
CASTQGQNQPQHF
>TRBJ1-1|.|many|TRBV28
TGTGCCAGCACCAACCAGGCCGGGTCAGCTGAAGCTTTCTTT
CASTNQAGSAEAFF
>TRBJ1-6|TRBD1|few|TRBV20-1
TGCAGTGCTTATCCCAACGACAGGGGCCCATCACCCCTCCACTTT
CSAYPNDRGPSPLHF
>TRBJ2-7|.|many|TRBV28
TGTGCCAGCAGTTTTTTACCATCTCTCGCAGGCGCGAGGGAGCAGTACTTC
CASSFLPSLAGAREQYF